A single T cell receptor beta chain is shown here with its context. Distinct nucleotide sequences in the sample also encode this CDR3. This sample was included in a study of shared clonotypes between healthy human individuals. Naive CD8 cells comprised CD45RO-negative, CCR7-positively selected cells, excluding terminally differentiated effector memory CD45RA+ cells. This CDR3 contains 14 residues. V was trimmed by 1 base and J by 2 bases, leaving 7 bases between them. Germline V gives CDR1 SGHRS, CDR2 YFSETQ. Assay used: immunoSEQ multiplex PCR; TCRdb lists only in-frame clones, some missing. The sample comprises around 2,100,000 clones, about 95% of which are singletons, and under 1.5% rests with the top ten.

This receptor was taken from a young man in good health. The chain employs TRBV5-1 and TRBJ2-1; the D gene is possibly TRBD1 (6 bases). Sequences were obtained from naive CD8+ T cells sorted from blood. The CDR3 protein is CASSLTGTYNEQFF. CDR3 coding DNA: TGCGCCAGCAGCTTGACAGGGACCTACAATGAGCAGTTCTTC.